Each of the 26 T cell receptor beta chains below was sequenced from the same sample in a study of T cell changes during pregnancy in multiple sclerosis (dated by TCRdb to the late 2010s). The method behind the library was the immunoSEQ multiplex PCR assay. The source is immuneACCESS, and TCRdb retained only in-frame sequences with V and J called. Part of the clones is not carried over; for the studies checked, unresolved V genes explain less than half of this, and the remainder is unexplained. The sample contains roughly 86,000 clones, around 92% of them found a single time. The ten biggest clones cover under 3% of the sample. The starting material was peripheral blood, obtained in the first trimester of pregnancy. All receptors come from a female donor with multiple sclerosis, enrolled in a pregnancy study.

V gene TRBV18 combines with J gene TRBJ2-5; 9 bases match TRBD2. The germline V gene has CDR1 KGHSH and CDR2 LQKENI. The CDR3 has 16 residues. V shed 0 bases, J shed 9 bases, and the junction held 11 bases outside the gene matches. The CDR3 sequence is CASSPPSSGASWSQYF. The CDR3 DNA is TGTGCCAGCTCACCACCATCTAGCGGGGCCAGCTGGTCCCAGTACTTC. Based on the CDR3 plus reference TRBV18 and TRBJ2-5, the full variable domain is NAGVMQNPRHLVRRRGQEARLRCSPMKGHSHVYWYRQLPEEGLKFMVYLQKENIIDESGMPKERFSAEFPKEGPSILRIQQVVRGDSAAYFCASSPPSSGASWSQYFGPGTRLLVL.

The chain couples TRBV6-5 to TRBJ2-3, with D unresolved. V shed 0 bases and J shed 0 bases, with 7 bases lying between them. This CDR3 contains 15 residues. The germline V gene encodes CDR1 MNHEY and CDR2 SVGAGI. The DNA for the CDR3 is TGTGCCAGCAGTTACTCGACTCCTAGCACAGATACGCAGTATTTT. Translating it yields CASSYSTPSTDTQYF.

The V call is TRBV28, the J call TRBJ1-5, with TRBD1 matching 7 bases. This CDR3 is 18 amino acids long. Germline V CDR1 and CDR2: MDHEN, SYDVKM. After removal of 2 bases from V and 5 bases from J, the junction contained 15 bases not matched to a gene. CDR3 in amino acids: CASSLMGQGDVFDQPQHF. Written as DNA, the CDR3 is TGTGCCAGCAGTTTAATGGGGCAGGGGGATGTGTTTGATCAGCCCCAGCATTTT.

The genes are TRBV10-2 and TRBJ2-2, with TRBD2 matching over 14 bases. The V gene's germline CDR1 is WSHSY and CDR2 SAAADI. The J segment lost 6 bases and the V segment lost 3 bases, leaving 6 bases of the junction unmatched. This CDR3 spans 17 amino acids. The CDR3 here is CASSDLPGLAGAGELFF. The CDR3 DNA reads as TGCGCCAGCAGTGATTTACCGGGACTAGCGGGAGCCGGGGAGCTGTTTTTT.

The genes are TRBV7-8 and TRBJ1-1; D is ambiguous. The V end was cut by 0 bases, the J end by 10 bases, with 15 bases between. This CDR3 is 14 amino acids long. The germline V gene has CDR1 SGHVS and CDR2 FQNEAQ. The CDR3 DNA reads as TGTGCCAGCAGCTTAGCAGCCGAGGTGAACGGAGCTTTCTTT. Residues: CASSLAAEVNGAFF.

J is TRBJ2-6 and V is TRBV30; 9 bases map to TRBD2. Trimming at V came to 6 bases and at J to 0 bases, leaving 6 bases not matched to a gene. The length of the CDR3 is 16 residues. Germline CDR1 is GTSNPN and CDR2 is SVGIG (reference sequence). The CDR3 sequence: CACLSGSFSGANVLTF. Written as DNA, the CDR3 is TGTGCCTGCCTTAGCGGGAGCTTCTCTGGGGCCAACGTCCTGACTTTC.

Worth noting for this clone: Other DNA sequences from this sample encode an identical CDR3 as well. This chain links TRBV5-1 with TRBJ2-5, with D tentatively TRBD2 (6 bases). The CDR3 has 14 amino acids. Germline-derived CDR1 and CDR2 are SGHRS and YFSETQ. The V and J ends lost 0 bases and 1 base respectively, with 7 bases between them. Here the CDR3 reads CASSLAGAQETQYF. The DNA for the CDR3 is TGCGCCAGCAGCTTGGCGGGAGCCCAAGAGACCCAGTACTTC.

This clone was found once. This sample includes further DNA sequences coding for the same CDR3. CDR3 loop: CASSYLTGREKLFF. Here the CDR3 DNA reads TGTGCCAGCAGTTACCTTACAGGGCGGGAAAAACTGTTTTTT. The rearrangement uses TRBV6-6 and TRBJ1-4; TRBD1 might be the D (6 bases). Trimming took 2 bases from V and 8 from J, leaving 12 bases between them. The CDR3 is 14 residues long. The germline gives CDR1 MNHNY, CDR2 SVGAGI (reference sequence).

This chain links TRBV6-5 with TRBJ2-7; D is perhaps TRBD1 (5 bases). V lost 6 bases to trimming and J lost 0 bases, with 9 bases between them. Germline V gene lookup returns CDR1 MNHEY and CDR2 SVGAGI. This CDR3 has 13 amino acids. This CDR3 reads CASRDRPSYEQYF. The CDR3 bases are TGTGCCAGCAGAGACAGACCCTCCTACGAGCAGTACTTC.

The V and J genes are TRBV29-1 and TRBJ2-3, with TRBD2 matching 7 bases. CDR3 size: 12 residues. Germline CDR1 reads SQVTM; CDR2 reads ANQGSEA. V dropped 3 bases and J dropped 5; count of bases not matched to a gene: 2. The CDR3 is CSVESGGDTQYF. For the CDR3, the DNA is TGCAGCGTTGAGTCGGGAGGAGATACGCAGTATTTT.

J is TRBJ1-1 and V is TRBV5-1; TRBD1 matches 7 bases. The CDR3 has 14 amino acids. Trimming removed 4 bases from V and 1 base from J; junction bases left unmatched: 4. The germline CDR1 and CDR2 sequences are SGHRS and YFSETQ. The CDR3 DNA reads TGCGCCAGCAGCGGGACAGTTCAGAACACTGAAGCTTTCTTT. It encodes CASSGTVQNTEAFF.

The chain is built from TRBV2 and TRBJ2-7; tentatively, D is TRBD2 (5 bases). V was clipped by 8 bases and J by 5 bases, with 16 bases between them. CDR3 length: 13 residues. Per germline, CDR1 SNHLY and CDR2 FYNNEI. CDR3 sequence: CASGSGGRDEQYF. DNA of the CDR3: TGTGCCAGCGGGTCCGGAGGTCGAGACGAGCAGTACTTC.

The chain carries TRBV7-2 and TRBJ1-1; D is uncertain. V gave up 2 bases and J gave up 0 bases, with 10 bases separating them. Germline V gene lookup returns CDR1 SGHTA and CDR2 FQGNSA. The CDR3 runs to 15 residues. The CDR3 DNA follows: TGTGCCAGCAGCTTAATCCCAGGATTGAACACTGAAGCTTTCTTT. Amino acid sequence: CASSLIPGLNTEAFF.

J is TRBJ1-1 and V is TRBV6-6; D gene uncertain. The CDR3 consists of 16 residues. Per germline, CDR1 MNHNY and CDR2 SVGAGI (reference sequence). Trimming shortened V by 7 bases and J by 3 bases, and 21 bases separated the two germline ends. The CDR3 DNA reads TGTGCCAGCACCTCCTTGGAGGCGCTGAGAGACACTGAAGCTTTCTTT. Encoded protein: CASTSLEALRDTEAFF.

The chain carries TRBV10-3 and TRBJ2-3, with 15 bases aligning to TRBD2. The J segment lost 1 base and the V segment lost 10 bases, leaving 15 bases of the junction unmatched. Germline V lookup: CDR1 ENHRY, CDR2 SYGVKD. CDR3 size: 19 residues. The CDR3 nucleotides read TGTGCCACCAGCATCGGGACTAGCGGGAGGTCCGGGGGCACAGATACGCAGTATTTT. Translated: CATSIGTSGRSGGTDTQYF.

The V gene is TRBV6-1, the J gene TRBJ1-2; 7 bases match TRBD1. This CDR3 spans 14 amino acids. CDR1 is MNHNS, CDR2 SASEGT, per germline. The J segment lost 6 bases and the V segment lost 4 bases, leaving 8 bases of the junction unmatched. CDR3 nucleotide sequence: TGTGCCAGCAGTGCTCTACAGGGGAACCATGGCTACACCTTC. Amino acids: CASSALQGNHGYTF.

V gene TRBV5-4 combines with J gene TRBJ2-3, with D unresolved. Trimming cost V 2 bases and J 0 bases, with 4 bases left between them. In germline, CDR1 is SGHNT, CDR2 YYREEE (reference sequence). This CDR3 comprises 13 residues. Here the CDR3 reads CASSLASTDTQYF. The DNA of the CDR3 is TGTGCCAGCAGCTTAGCTAGCACAGATACGCAGTATTTT. Based on the CDR3 plus reference TRBV5-4 and TRBJ2-3, the full variable domain is ETGVTQSPTHLIKTRGQQVTLRCSSQSGHNTVSWYQQALGQGPQFIFQYYREEENGRGNFPPRFSGLQFPNYSSELNVNALELDDSALYLCASSLASTDTQYFGPGTRLTVL.

The chain is built from TRBV27 and TRBJ1-1; 9 bases agree with TRBD1. Germline assignment: CDR1 MNHEY and CDR2 SMNVEV (reference sequence). The CDR3 extends over 18 amino acids. Unmatched junction bases numbered 17, after V lost 4 bases and J lost 5 bases. The CDR3 DNA reads as TGTGCCAGCAGTTCTCGCCGGGACAGGGCGGGGATGAGGACTGAAGCTTTCTTT. This codes for CASSSRRDRAGMRTEAFF.

V is TRBV6-6 and J is TRBJ2-7; TRBD2 matches 8 bases. Germline V gene lookup returns CDR1 MNHNY and CDR2 SVGAGI (reference sequence). Trimming at V came to 0 bases and at J to 2 bases, leaving 3 bases not matched to a gene. The CDR3 consists of 15 residues. The CDR3 region is CASSYSSGSPYEQYF. DNA of the CDR3: TGTGCCAGCAGTTACTCGAGCGGGAGTCCCTACGAGCAGTACTTC.

This chain joins TRBV6-5 and TRBJ2-2; D remains ambiguous. Trimming shortened V by 11 bases and J by 4 bases, and 17 bases separated the two germline ends. The CDR3 is 14 amino acids. The germline CDR1 and CDR2 sequences are MNHEY and SVGAGI. CDR3 residues: CAVRSSLATGELFF. The CDR3 DNA follows: TGTGCCGTAAGAAGTAGTCTCGCCACCGGGGAGCTGTTTTTT.

J is TRBJ2-2 and V is TRBV29-1, with 8 bases that match TRBD2. Germline V gene sequence: CDR1 SQVTM, CDR2 ANQGSEA. This CDR3 spans 13 amino acids. Losses at the gene ends were 5 bases for V and 7 bases for J; bases not matched to a gene: 6. This CDR3 is CSVSGRRGGELFF. The CDR3 region has the DNA TGCAGCGTTAGCGGGAGACGGGGCGGGGAGCTGTTTTTT.

The chain is built from TRBV5-1 and TRBJ2-1, with 8 bases matching TRBD2. The CDR3 totals 17 residues. The germline CDR1 and CDR2 sequences are SGHRS and YFSETQ. The ends lost 3 bases at V and 3 bases at J; junction bases unmatched: 11. The CDR3 DNA reads TGCGCCAGCAGCTCATTAGAACTAGCGGCCTTCTACAATGAGCAGTTCTTC. Protein product: CASSSLELAAFYNEQFF.

V and J are TRBV7-9 and TRBJ2-1; 11 nucleotides match TRBD1. V was pared by 2 bases and J by 4 bases, with 4 bases of the junction left unmatched. The CDR3 loop spans 16 amino acids. Germline V gene lookup returns CDR1 SEHNR and CDR2 FQNEAQ (reference sequence). The CDR3 DNA sequence: TGTGCCAGCAGCTTAACGGGGACAGGGGGTTACAATGAGCAGTTCTTC. The encoded protein is CASSLTGTGGYNEQFF.

The sample holds a few counts of this clone. The V and J genes are TRBV10-1 and TRBJ2-7, with D unresolved. The V gene's germline CDR1 is WNHNN and CDR2 SYGVQD (reference sequence). The germline V and J ends were trimmed by 3 bases and 2 bases, with 2 bases remaining between them. The CDR3 has 11 residues. The CDR3 coding sequence is TGCGCCAGCAGTGACACCTACGAGCAGTACTTC. Its translation is CASSDTYEQYF.

The CDR3 nucleotides read TGTGCCAGCAGCTTATATGGTTTCGGGTTCTTC. Protein product: CASSLYGFGFF. The rearrangement links TRBV5-5 to TRBJ2-1; D gene uncertain. The CDR3 is 11 residues long. The V end lost 2 bases, the J end lost 15 bases, and 12 bases lay between the germline ends. Germline V gives CDR1 SGHKS, CDR2 YYEKEE (reference sequence).

The gene calls are TRBV6-4 and TRBJ2-3; no clear D gene. This CDR3 comprises 12 residues. In germline, CDR1 is MRHNA, CDR2 SNTAGT. V dropped 4 bases and J dropped 6 bases, with 8 bases sitting between them. The CDR3 coding sequence is TGTGCCAGCAGTGGCCTAGTTGATACGCAGTATTTT. Its protein is CASSGLVDTQYF.